This T cell receptor beta chain was observed in a study of molecular identifiers for immune sequencing clone quantification. This clonotype was detected only a few times. Both previously described methods and listed TCR primers were employed to make bulk TCR libraries. TCRdb re-called the PCR reads through MiXCR, storing one row per CDR3 protein. The sample carries some 650,000 distinct CDR3 sequences, 15% to 20% recorded once. CDR3 length: 14 amino acids. Germline values: CDR1 SGDLS, CDR2 YYNGEE. V was cut by 3 bases and J by 5 bases, with 14 bases left in between. Naive CD8 T cells were sorted as CD8+CD4-CCR7+CD45RA+.

Sequencing was done on a sample of naive CD8+ T cells from blood, with Jurkat cell RNA spiked in. Documented subset: FACS-sorted CD8+CD4-CCR7+CD45RA+ naive T cells. The receptor was isolated from a human donor in good health. Some libraries in this study had Jurkat cell RNA spiked in. This rearrangement joins TRBV9 to TRBJ2-5, with D tentatively TRBD2 (6 bases). CDR3 region: CASSGTGVGETQYF. The CDR3 bases are TGTGCCAGCAGCGGGACGGGAGTTGGTGAGACCCAGTACTTC. The full variable domain, completed using reference TRBV9 and TRBJ2-5, is DSGVTQTPKHLITATGQRVTLRCSPRSGDLSVYWYQQSLDQGLQFLIQYYNGEERAKGNILERFSAQQFPDLHSELNLSSLELGDSALYFCASSGTGVGETQYFGPGTRLLVL.